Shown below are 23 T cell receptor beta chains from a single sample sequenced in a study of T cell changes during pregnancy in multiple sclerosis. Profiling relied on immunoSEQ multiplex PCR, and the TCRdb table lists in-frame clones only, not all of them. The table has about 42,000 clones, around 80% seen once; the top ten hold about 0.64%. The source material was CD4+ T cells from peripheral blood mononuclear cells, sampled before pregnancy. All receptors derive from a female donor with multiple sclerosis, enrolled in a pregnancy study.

The CDR3 sequence is CASSLVLEEGRDQPQHF. The DNA of the CDR3 is TGTGCCAGCAGCTTAGTCCTTGAGGAGGGGAGGGATCAGCCCCAGCATTTT. The J gene is TRBJ1-5, the V gene TRBV11-2; D is possibly TRBD1 (5 bases). Germline V CDR1 and CDR2: SGHAT, FQNNGV. CDR3 length: 17 amino acids. The germline V and J ends were trimmed by 1 base and 5 bases, with 18 bases remaining between them.

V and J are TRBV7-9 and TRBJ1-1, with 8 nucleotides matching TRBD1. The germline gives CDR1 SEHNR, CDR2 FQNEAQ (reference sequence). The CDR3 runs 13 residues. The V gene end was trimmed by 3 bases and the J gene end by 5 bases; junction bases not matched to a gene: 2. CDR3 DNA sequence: TGTGCCAGCAGCTTTACAGGGGGAACTGAAGCTTTCTTT. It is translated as CASSFTGGTEAFF.

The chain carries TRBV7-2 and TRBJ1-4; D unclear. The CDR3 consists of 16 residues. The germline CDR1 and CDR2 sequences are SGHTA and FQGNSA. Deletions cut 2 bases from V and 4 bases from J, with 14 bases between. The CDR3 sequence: CASSLWGGGSNEKLFF. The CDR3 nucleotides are TGTGCCAGCAGCTTATGGGGAGGCGGGAGTAATGAAAAACTGTTTTTT.

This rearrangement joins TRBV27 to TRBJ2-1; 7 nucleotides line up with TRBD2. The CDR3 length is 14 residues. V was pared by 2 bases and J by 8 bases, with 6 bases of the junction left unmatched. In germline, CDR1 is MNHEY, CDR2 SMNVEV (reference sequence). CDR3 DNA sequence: TGTGCCAGCAGTTTAACCCGGGAGGAGGATGAGCAGTTCTTC. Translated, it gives CASSLTREEDEQFF.

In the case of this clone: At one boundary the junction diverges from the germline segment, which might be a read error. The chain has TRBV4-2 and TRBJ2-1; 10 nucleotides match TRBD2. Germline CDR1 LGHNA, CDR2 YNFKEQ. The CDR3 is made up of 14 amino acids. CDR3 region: CTSSQGLADNEQFF. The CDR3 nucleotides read TGTACCAGCAGCCAAGGACTAGCGGACAATGAGCAGTTCTTC.

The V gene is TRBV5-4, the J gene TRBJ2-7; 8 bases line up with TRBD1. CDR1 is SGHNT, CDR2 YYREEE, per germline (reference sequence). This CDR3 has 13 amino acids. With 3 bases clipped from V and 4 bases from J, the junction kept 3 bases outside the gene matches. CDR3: CASSYDRGYEQYF. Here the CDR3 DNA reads TGTGCCAGCAGCTATGACAGGGGTTACGAGCAGTACTTC.

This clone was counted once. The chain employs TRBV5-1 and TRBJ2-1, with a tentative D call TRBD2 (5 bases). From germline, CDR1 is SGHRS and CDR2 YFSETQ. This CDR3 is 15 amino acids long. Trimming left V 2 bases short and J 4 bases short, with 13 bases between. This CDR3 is CASSFLAPGYNEQFF. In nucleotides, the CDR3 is TGCGCCAGCAGCTTTTTAGCGCCGGGGTACAATGAGCAGTTCTTC. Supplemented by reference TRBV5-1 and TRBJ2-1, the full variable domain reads KAGVTQTPRYLIKTRGQQVTLSCSPISGHRSVSWYQQTPGQGLQFLFEYFSETQRNKGNFPGRFSGRQFSNSRSEMNVSTLELGDSALYLCASSFLAPGYNEQFFGPGTRLTVL.

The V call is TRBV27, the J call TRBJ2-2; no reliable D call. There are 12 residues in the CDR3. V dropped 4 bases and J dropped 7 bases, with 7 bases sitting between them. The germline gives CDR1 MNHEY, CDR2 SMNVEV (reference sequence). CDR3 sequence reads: CASSSRGGELFF. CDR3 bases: TGTGCCAGCAGTTCACGAGGCGGGGAGCTGTTTTTT.

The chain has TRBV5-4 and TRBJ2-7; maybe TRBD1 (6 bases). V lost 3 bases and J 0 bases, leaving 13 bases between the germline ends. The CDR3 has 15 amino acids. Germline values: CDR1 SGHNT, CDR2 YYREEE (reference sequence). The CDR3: CASSSEGGYSYEQYF. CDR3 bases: TGTGCCAGCAGCTCTGAAGGGGGTTACTCCTACGAGCAGTACTTC.

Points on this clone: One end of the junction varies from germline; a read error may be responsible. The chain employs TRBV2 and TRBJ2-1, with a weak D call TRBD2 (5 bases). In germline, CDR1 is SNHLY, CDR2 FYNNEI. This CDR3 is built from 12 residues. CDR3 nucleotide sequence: TGTGCCAGCAGTGAAATGAGAGGGCGATGGCTCTTC. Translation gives CASSEMRGRWLF.

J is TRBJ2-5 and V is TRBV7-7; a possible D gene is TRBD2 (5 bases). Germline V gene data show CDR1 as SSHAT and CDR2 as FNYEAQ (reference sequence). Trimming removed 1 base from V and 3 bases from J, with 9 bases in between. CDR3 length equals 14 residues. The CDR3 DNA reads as TGTGCCAGCAGCTTAGAGGCGGGCAAAGAGACCCAGTACTTC. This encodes CASSLEAGKETQYF.

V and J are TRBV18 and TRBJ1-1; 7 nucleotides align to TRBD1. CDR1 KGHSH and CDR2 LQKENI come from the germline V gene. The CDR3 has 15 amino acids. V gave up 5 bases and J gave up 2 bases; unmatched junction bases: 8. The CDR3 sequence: CASSTEGQFNTEAFF. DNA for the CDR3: TGTGCCAGCTCAACCGAGGGACAGTTTAACACTGAAGCTTTCTTT.

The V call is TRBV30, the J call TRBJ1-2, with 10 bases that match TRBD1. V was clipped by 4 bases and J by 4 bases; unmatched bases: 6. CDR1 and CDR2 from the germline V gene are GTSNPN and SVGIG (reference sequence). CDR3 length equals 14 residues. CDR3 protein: CAWKQGQGIYGYTF. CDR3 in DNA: TGTGCCTGGAAACAGGGACAGGGGATCTATGGCTACACCTTC.

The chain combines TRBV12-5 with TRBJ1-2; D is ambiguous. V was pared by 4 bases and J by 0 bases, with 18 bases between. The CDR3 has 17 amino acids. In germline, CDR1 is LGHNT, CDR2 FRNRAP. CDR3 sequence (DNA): TGTGCTAGTGGTTGGTGGGCCTCCCGTAACTCTAACTATGGCTACACCTTC. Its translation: CASGWWASRNSNYGYTF.

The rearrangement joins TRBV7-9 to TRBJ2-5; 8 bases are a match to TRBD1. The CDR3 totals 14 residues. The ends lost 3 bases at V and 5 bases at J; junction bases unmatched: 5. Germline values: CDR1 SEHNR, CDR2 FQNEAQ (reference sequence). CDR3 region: CASSFQGARETQYF. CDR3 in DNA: TGTGCCAGCAGCTTCCAGGGGGCGCGTGAGACCCAGTACTTC.

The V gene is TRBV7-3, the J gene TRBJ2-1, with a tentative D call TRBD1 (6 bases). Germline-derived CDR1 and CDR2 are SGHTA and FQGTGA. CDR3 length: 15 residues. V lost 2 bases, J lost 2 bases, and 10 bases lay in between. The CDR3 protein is CASSLGGTTYNEQFF. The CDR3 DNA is TGTGCCAGCAGCTTAGGGGGCACCACCTACAATGAGCAGTTCTTC.

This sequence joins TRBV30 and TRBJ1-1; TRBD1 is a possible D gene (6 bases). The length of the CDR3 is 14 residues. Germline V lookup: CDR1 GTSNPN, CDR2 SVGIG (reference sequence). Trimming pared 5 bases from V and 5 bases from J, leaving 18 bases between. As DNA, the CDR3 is TGTGCCTGGTGGGCCACAGGGTTGGGAACTGAAGCTTTCTTT. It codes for CAWWATGLGTEAFF. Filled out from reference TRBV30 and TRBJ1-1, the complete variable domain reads SQTIHQWPATLVQPVGSPLSLECTVEGTSNPNLYWYRQAAGRGLQLLFYSVGIGQISSEVPQNLSASRPQDRQFILSSKKLLLSDSGFYLCAWWATGLGTEAFFGQGTRLTVV.

The CDR3 DNA follows: TGTGCCAGCAGCCCTCGATTGCGCCTGGACTATGGCTACACCTTC. Encoded protein: CASSPRLRLDYGYTF. The chain links TRBV2 to TRBJ1-2; D gene unclear. Germline CDR1 SNHLY, CDR2 FYNNEI. Trimming removed 6 bases from V and 3 bases from J, with 17 bases in between. The CDR3 is made up of 15 amino acids.

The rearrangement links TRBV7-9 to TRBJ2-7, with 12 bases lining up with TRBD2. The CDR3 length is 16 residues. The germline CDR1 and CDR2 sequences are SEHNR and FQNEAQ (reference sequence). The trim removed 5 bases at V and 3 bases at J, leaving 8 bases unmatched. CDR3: CASSPWTSGMGYEQYF. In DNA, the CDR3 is TGTGCCAGCAGCCCGTGGACTAGCGGGATGGGCTACGAGCAGTACTTC.

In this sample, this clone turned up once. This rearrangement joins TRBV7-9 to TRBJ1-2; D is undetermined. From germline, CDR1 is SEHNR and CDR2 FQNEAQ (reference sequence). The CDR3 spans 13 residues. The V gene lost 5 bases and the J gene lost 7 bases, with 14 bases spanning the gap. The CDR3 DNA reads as TGTGCCAGCAGCCAATGGTCGGGGTTTGGCTACACCTTC. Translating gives CASSQWSGFGYTF.

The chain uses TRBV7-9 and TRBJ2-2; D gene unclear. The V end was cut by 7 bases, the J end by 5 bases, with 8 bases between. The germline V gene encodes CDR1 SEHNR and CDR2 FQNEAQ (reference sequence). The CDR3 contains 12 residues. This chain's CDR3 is CASNTRTGELFF. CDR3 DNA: TGTGCCAGCAACACGCGGACCGGGGAGCTGTTTTTT. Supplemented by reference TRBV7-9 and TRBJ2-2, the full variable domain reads DTGVSQNPRHKITKRGQNVTFRCDPISEHNRLYWYRQTLGQGPEFLTYFQNEAQLEKSRLLSDRFSAERPKGSFSTLEIQRTEQGDSAMYLCASNTRTGELFFGEGSRLTVL.

The CDR3 nucleotides read TGTGCCAGCAGCAGAGTCACTGAAGCTTTCTTT. Translated, it gives CASSRVTEAFF. The V gene is TRBV9, the J gene TRBJ1-1; no definite D call. The length of the CDR3 is 11 residues. Germline lookup yields CDR1 SGDLS and CDR2 YYNGEE. Trimming took 4 bases from V and 4 from J, leaving 5 bases between them.

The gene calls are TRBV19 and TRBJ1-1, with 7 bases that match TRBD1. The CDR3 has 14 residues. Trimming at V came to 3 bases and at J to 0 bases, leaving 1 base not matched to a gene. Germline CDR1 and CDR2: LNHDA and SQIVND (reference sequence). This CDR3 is CASSIDRVNTEAFF. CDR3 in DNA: TGTGCCAGTAGTATTGACAGGGTGAACACTGAAGCTTTCTTT. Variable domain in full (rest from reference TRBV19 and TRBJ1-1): DGGITQSPKYLFRKEGQNVTLSCEQNLNHDAMYWYRQDPGQGLRLIYYSQIVNDFQKGDIAEGYSVSREKKESFPLTVTSAQKNPTAFYLCASSIDRVNTEAFFGQGTRLTVV.